The 14 T cell receptor beta chains presented below share a single source sample, sequenced in a study of blood T cell repertoires in COVID-19. Assay used: immunoSEQ multiplex PCR; TCRdb lists only in-frame clones, some missing. Here the sample spans around 250,000 clones, more than 85% being singletons. The sample comprised peripheral blood. The receptor set was obtained from a man between 18 and 35 years old with active or convalescent COVID-19.

The chain couples TRBV9 to TRBJ2-1; TRBD1 is a possible D gene (7 bases). The germline V and J ends were trimmed by 0 bases and 4 bases, with 23 bases remaining between them. Germline CDR1 and CDR2: SGDLS and YYNGEE. CDR3 length: 19 amino acids. CDR3 region: CASSVAEWGDSGVYNEQFF. Written as DNA, the CDR3 is TGTGCCAGCAGCGTAGCTGAATGGGGGGACAGTGGGGTGTACAATGAGCAGTTCTTC. Full variable domain (missing parts from reference TRBV9 and TRBJ2-1): DSGVTQTPKHLITATGQRVTLRCSPRSGDLSVYWYQQSLDQGLQFLIQYYNGEERAKGNILERFSAQQFPDLHSELNLSSLELGDSALYFCASSVAEWGDSGVYNEQFFGPGTRLTVL.

The genes are TRBV2 and TRBJ1-6; D ambiguous. The CDR3 is 11 residues long. V dropped 6 bases and J dropped 14 bases, with 11 bases sitting between them. Germline values: CDR1 SNHLY, CDR2 FYNNEI. The CDR3 protein is CASREQSTLHF. The DNA for the CDR3 is TGTGCCAGCAGGGAGCAGTCAACCCTCCACTTT.

The chain carries TRBV20-1 and TRBJ2-7; perhaps TRBD2 as D (5 bases). The CDR3 sequence is 13 residues long. The V and J ends lost 3 bases and 2 bases respectively, with 11 bases between them. CDR1 is DFQATT, CDR2 SNEGSKA, per germline (reference sequence). CDR3 residues: CSASSSSTYEQYF. In DNA form, the CDR3 reads TGCAGTGCTAGTTCGTCTAGCACCTACGAGCAGTACTTC.

This clone has just one count. This chain connects TRBV5-4 to TRBJ1-2, with a weak D call TRBD1 (5 bases). Per germline, CDR1 SGHNT and CDR2 YYREEE (reference sequence). The CDR3 loop spans 15 amino acids. The V end was cut by 4 bases, the J end by 3 bases, with 16 bases between. This chain's CDR3 is CASSTNRSPDYGYTF. The DNA for the CDR3 is TGTGCCAGCAGCACGAACAGGTCCCCTGACTATGGCTACACCTTC.

The rearrangement links TRBV7-9 to TRBJ2-4; 8 nucleotides line up with TRBD1. V lost 4 bases and J lost 3; bases outside the gene matches: 5. The CDR3 covers 15 residues. CDR1 is SEHNR, CDR2 FQNEAQ, per germline (reference sequence). CDR3 protein: CASSSWTGIKNIQYF. CDR3 coding DNA: TGTGCCAGCAGCTCCTGGACAGGGATCAAAAACATTCAGTACTTC. Variable domain in full (rest from reference TRBV7-9 and TRBJ2-4): DTGVSQNPRHKITKRGQNVTFRCDPISEHNRLYWYRQTLGQGPEFLTYFQNEAQLEKSRLLSDRFSAERPKGSFSTLEIQRTEQGDSAMYLCASSSWTGIKNIQYFGAGTRLSVL.

V gene TRBV12-5 combines with J gene TRBJ2-2; 12 nucleotides agree with TRBD2. The CDR3 spans 14 residues. The J segment lost 6 bases and the V segment lost 6 bases, leaving 2 bases of the junction unmatched. Germline-derived CDR1 and CDR2 are LGHNT and FRNRAP. The CDR3 sequence is CASGASGRAGELFF. The CDR3 nucleotides are TGTGCTAGTGGGGCTAGCGGGAGGGCCGGGGAGCTGTTTTTT. Full variable domain (missing parts from reference TRBV12-5 and TRBJ2-2): DARVTQTPRHKVTEMGQEVTMRCQPILGHNTVFWYRQTMMQGLELLAYFRNRAPLDDSGMPKDRFSAEMPDATLATLKIQPSEPRDSAVYFCASGASGRAGELFFGEGSRLTVL.

As regards this clone: The same CDR3 can be traced to other DNA sequences in this sample. V usage is TRBV5-1 and J usage is TRBJ2-7; 8 bases align to TRBD1. The CDR3 is 14 residues long. V trimming: 0 bases; J trimming: 3 bases; junction bases outside the gene matches: 2. CDR1 and CDR2 (germline): SGHRS, YFSETQ. The CDR3 region is CASSLGQGSYEQYF. As DNA, the CDR3 is TGCGCCAGCAGCTTGGGACAGGGGAGCTACGAGCAGTACTTC.

V is TRBV28 and J is TRBJ2-7, with TRBD2 identical over 11 bases. Germline V lookup: CDR1 MDHEN, CDR2 SYDVKM. Losses at the gene ends were 8 bases for V and 4 bases for J; bases not matched to a gene: 13. This CDR3 has 16 residues. CDR3 DNA: TGTGCCAGCGATGGGACGGTAGCGGGGGGGTATTACGAGCAGTACTTC. Translation gives CASDGTVAGGYYEQYF.

The V call is TRBV4-1, the J call TRBJ2-7; tentative D call: TRBD1 (5 bases). Germline lookup yields CDR1 MGHRA and CDR2 YSYEKL. Trimming cost V 3 bases and J 2 bases, with 14 bases left between them. The CDR3 extends over 15 amino acids. The DNA of the CDR3 is TGCGCCAGCAGCCAGTTAGTTCAGGGAACCTACGAGCAGTACTTC. Its translation is CASSQLVQGTYEQYF.

This clone was recorded at least ten times. The chain joins TRBV19 to TRBJ1-2; D gene uncertain. Germline CDR1 is LNHDA and CDR2 is SQIVND (reference sequence). The CDR3 runs 14 residues. Trimming stripped 5 bases from V and 0 bases from J, with 10 bases between. CDR3 amino acids: CASSLGGSNYGYTF. The CDR3 DNA follows: TGTGCCAGTAGTCTGGGAGGTTCTAACTATGGCTACACCTTC. Full variable domain (outside the CDR3, taken from reference TRBV19 and TRBJ1-2): DGGITQSPKYLFRKEGQNVTLSCEQNLNHDAMYWYRQDPGQGLRLIYYSQIVNDFQKGDIAEGYSVSREKKESFPLTVTSAQKNPTAFYLCASSLGGSNYGYTFGSGTRLTVV.

This chain uses TRBV29-1 with TRBJ2-3, with D unclear. The V and J ends lost 7 bases and 9 bases respectively, with 14 bases between them. The CDR3 runs to 11 residues. CDR1 is SQVTM, CDR2 ANQGSEA, per germline. The CDR3 DNA reads as TGCAGCGCGACCTTGTCAGGAACGCAGTATTTT. Translated, it gives CSATLSGTQYF.

The genes are TRBV2 and TRBJ1-5; D ambiguous. Germline V lookup: CDR1 SNHLY, CDR2 FYNNEI. Trimming cost V 6 bases and J 1 base, with 7 bases left between them. This CDR3 is built from 13 residues. This chain's CDR3 is CASRWSSNQPQHF. DNA for the CDR3: TGTGCCAGCAGGTGGAGCAGCAATCAGCCCCAGCATTTT.

The chain joins TRBV11-2 to TRBJ2-7; TRBD2 is a possible D gene (5 bases). The CDR3 runs to 14 residues. V was pared by 1 base and J by 7 bases, with 14 bases between. Germline lookup yields CDR1 SGHAT and CDR2 FQNNGV. CDR3 bases: TGTGCCAGCAGCTTAGCGGCCGGAGGTTCAGAGCAGTACTTC. Encoded protein: CASSLAAGGSEQYF.

This clone was observed once. This chain connects TRBV6-5 to TRBJ2-7; the match to TRBD2 covers 7 bases. Germline V gives CDR1 MNHEY, CDR2 SVGAGI. Trimming cost V 2 bases and J 3 bases; bases outside gene matches: 4. This CDR3 spans 14 amino acids. CDR3 in DNA: TGTGCCAGCAGTTACCGGGAGGCCGGCTACGAGCAGTACTTC. As protein: CASSYREAGYEQYF.